This TCR beta chain was identified during a study of shared clonotypes between healthy human individuals (dated by TCRdb to the early 2020s). For the wider study: Three men and a couple of women, aged 18 to 49 years, made up the cohort. Per donor, three plates each were used for CD4 naive and CD4 memory, two for CD8 naive, and one for CD8 memory. To estimate repertoire size and how much clonotype sharing occurs between individuals, the study deeply sequenced the blood TCR repertoires of five healthy adults. To increase sequencing depth and limit assay-specific biases, different laboratories used diverse techniques to prepare libraries and sequence TCR repertoires. Leukapheresis yielded between about 0.85 and 10 billion PBMCs per donor. What the research found in general, with its limitations: Pairwise subsampling led to the expectation that sequencing depth would affect the degree of clonotype sharing among donors. Because the study included only a small number of donors, the genetic and exposure-history diversity represented was limited. Estimated clonotype richness was generally larger for naive than for memory subsets. Even with the large sequencing depth, rarefaction of the sorted-subset datasets indicated that sequencing was incomplete. Roughly 5% of naive CD4, 3.5% of naive CD8, roughly 2.4% of memory CD4, and approximately 0.39% of memory CD8 clonotypes were shared across several donors. Compared with non-shared clonotypes, the clonotypes found in all four sorted-subset donors had higher generation probabilities. Sampling was restricted to blood, and TCR repertoires in tissues likely differ from the TCR repertoires found in blood.

The junction carries 10 bases between V and J, which are trimmed by 2 bases and 4 bases respectively. The CDR3 spans 14 residues, from the cysteine through the phenylalanine. The CDR3 DNA has 42 bases and is translated from base 1. For CDR1 and CDR2, the germline V gene lists SGHVS and FNYEAQ. Using the deep immunoSEQ assay, TCR CDR3 regions were amplified from genomic DNA by multiplex PCR. Extracted genomic DNA from each cell subset was distributed evenly across all wells of several immunoSEQ 96-well plates, and each plate was treated as a replicate. For sorted subsets, each replicate PCR was loaded with roughly 0.2 ug genomic DNA, equivalent to 30,000 or so T cell genomes. Purified libraries were measured with a Qubit 3.0 fluorometer, size-checked on a Bioanalyzer 2100, and measured again with the KAPA Library Quantification kit. Each immunoSEQ 96-well plate was sequenced on its own single-read 150-cycle Illumina NextSeq 550 flow cell. The paper's processing steps were these. Because the immunoSEQ output held only junctional sequences and lacked quality scores, the filtering could not match the filtering applied to full-length reads. To assign V/J genes and CDR3, sequences were annotated against IMGT germline references using PyIR, a Python wrapper for IgBLAST v1.9. Reads were removed for weak V/J assignments (E-value above 1e-6), missing CDR3, stop codons, out-of-frame junctions, or ambiguous translated residues. A V3J clonotype was defined by an identical inferred V gene, J gene, and CDR3 amino acid sequence. To compute the percentage overlap between repertoires, the number of shared unique clonotypes was divided by the size of the smaller repertoire. Three approaches were used to assess repertoire richness: RTK rarefaction, the Chao1 estimator, and Recon v2.1 estimates of unobserved clonotypes. For all TCRbeta clonotypes obtained by the gDNA method from several donors, generation probabilities were computed with OLGA. This immuneACCESS table, as held by TCRdb, lists in-frame sequences with V and J called but not all clones. Of the missing ones, under half trace to an unresolved V gene in checked studies; the others have no known cause. The DNA gave D and trimming, while V, J and clone size come from that table. The sample profile shows fewer than 130,000 clones; about 72% of them were found once. Clones ranked in the top ten supply about 24% of the sample.

Healthy HIV-negative adults with no recently reported acute infections or vaccinations were included as donors. Every donor was a Caucasian adult living in Nashville, Tennessee, USA. CD8 memory samples consisted of magnetically selected CD45RO+ cells combined with CCR7-negative CD45RA+ effector memory (TemRA) cells. Blood was obtained by leukapheresis, after which PBMCs were separated by Ficoll-Histopaque density gradient centrifugation and cryopreserved in liquid nitrogen vapor phase. Analytical flow cytometry was used to check the purity and quantity of every magnetically sorted T cell population. Genomic DNA was isolated from each sorted fraction and quantified by UV absorbance on a Nanodrop 2000c. The sample holds one count of this clone. The target of this receptor is not known. It has no much larger one-base neighbor in the sample; base qualities were not kept.

This clonotype originated in a woman under 40 in good health. In this chain, TRBV7-6 is recombined with TRBJ2-3; TRBD2 is a possible D gene, resting on 6 matching bases. The sequencing input was memory CD8+ T cells sorted from blood. According to the study, the label for this sample's cell subset or site signals: CD45RO+ cells pooled with CCR7-negative TemRA cells. The DNA sequence is TGTGCCAGCAGCTTATATAGCGGCTCAGATACGCAGTATTTT. Its translation reads: CASSLYSGSDTQYF.